The 15 T cell receptor beta chains below all came from one sample that was sequenced in a study of cytomegalovirus exposure and HLA in healthy donors. The method was immunoSEQ multiplex PCR; TCRdb's version includes in-frame clones alone and lacks a portion of them. The profile shows over 20,000 clones, around 96% of them singletons. The sequencing sample was made of PBMCs. The receptors derive from a man in his thirties or forties in good health and CMV-seropositive.

This rearrangement joins TRBV5-4 to TRBJ2-2; 12 bases line up with TRBD2. The germline V gene encodes CDR1 SGHNT and CDR2 YYREEE (reference sequence). V was clipped by 0 bases and J by 6 bases; unmatched bases: 3. The CDR3 runs to 16 residues. CDR3 in amino acids: CASSLVLAGGAGELFF. CDR3 coding DNA: TGTGCCAGCAGCTTGGTCCTAGCGGGAGGGGCCGGGGAGCTGTTTTTT.

The chain carries TRBV19 and TRBJ2-1; a possible D gene is TRBD2 (6 bases). Germline V gene lookup returns CDR1 LNHDA and CDR2 SQIVND (reference sequence). The CDR3 has 15 amino acids. Trimming pared 3 bases from V and 6 bases from J, leaving 15 bases between. CDR3 DNA: TGTGCCAGTAGTATCGGGAGCCTGTCGGCCAATGAGCAGTTCTTC. It codes for CASSIGSLSANEQFF.

This sequence joins TRBV29-1 and TRBJ2-1; 10 nucleotides line up with TRBD2. The junction had 7 bases not matched to a gene; V was cut back by 7 bases and J by 10 bases. Germline lookup yields CDR1 SQVTM and CDR2 ANQGSEA. This CDR3 spans 12 amino acids. CDR3 DNA: TGCAGCGCCCGGACTAGCGGAAGCGAGCAGTTCTTC. The encoded protein is CSARTSGSEQFF.

V and J are TRBV5-1 and TRBJ2-7; possibly TRBD2 for D (6 bases). This CDR3 spans 15 amino acids. CDR1 SGHRS and CDR2 YFSETQ come from the germline V gene. The V end was cut by 4 bases, the J end by 0 bases, with 14 bases between. CDR3 in amino acids: CASSPDAGLSYEQYF. CDR3 DNA sequence: TGCGCCAGCAGCCCTGACGCGGGGCTCTCCTACGAGCAGTACTTC.

The V and J genes are TRBV6-6 and TRBJ2-2; 11 bases are shared with TRBD2. The J segment lost 5 bases and the V segment lost 4 bases, leaving 6 bases of the junction unmatched. The CDR3 loop spans 16 amino acids. Per germline, CDR1 MNHNY and CDR2 SVGAGI (reference sequence). For the CDR3, the DNA is TGTGCCAGCAGTTGGACTACTAGCGGGAGTACCGGGGAGCTGTTTTTT. It encodes CASSWTTSGSTGELFF.

CDR3 loop: CAFNTGDTDTQYF. The CDR3 DNA reads as TGTGCCTTTAACACAGGGGATACAGATACGCAGTATTTT. The rearrangement links TRBV30 to TRBJ2-3; TRBD1 matches 7 bases. The CDR3 spans 13 residues. With V trimmed by 7 bases and J by 3 bases, 7 bases remained unmatched. In germline, CDR1 is GTSNPN, CDR2 SVGIG (reference sequence).

The chain couples TRBV5-1 to TRBJ2-7; 9 bases fit TRBD2. Trimming cost V 2 bases and J 6 bases; bases outside gene matches: 15. The CDR3 loop spans 17 amino acids. Germline CDR1 SGHRS, CDR2 YFSETQ. The CDR3 coding sequence is TGCGCCAGCAGCTTCGTTAGCGGGAGTTTAGGGGGGGGCGAGCAGTACTTC. Translated: CASSFVSGSLGGGEQYF.

The chain uses TRBV29-1 and TRBJ2-3; maybe TRBD2 (5 bases). Trimming pared 4 bases from V and 1 base from J, leaving 12 bases between. The CDR3 consists of 14 residues. CDR1 is SQVTM and CDR2 is ANQGSEA in the germline V gene. CDR3 bases: TGCAGCGTTGGTAGAGGGAGCGGCACAGATACGCAGTATTTT. The encoded protein is CSVGRGSGTDTQYF.

CDR3 sequence: CASSSLAGKWNEQFF. Written as DNA, the CDR3 is TGTGCCAGCAGCTCACTAGCGGGAAAGTGGAATGAGCAGTTCTTC. V usage is TRBV13 and J usage is TRBJ2-1; TRBD2 aligns across 10 bases. The CDR3 runs 15 residues. The J segment lost 7 bases and the V segment lost 4 bases, leaving 7 bases of the junction unmatched. CDR1 PRHDT and CDR2 FYEKMQ come from the germline V gene (reference sequence).

The V call is TRBV5-4, the J call TRBJ1-4; perhaps TRBD1 as D (6 bases). The CDR3 consists of 16 residues. With 2 bases removed from V and 5 bases from J, the gap between germline ends came to 16 bases. Looked up from germline, CDR1 is SGHNT and CDR2 is YYREEE (reference sequence). This chain's CDR3 is CASSLFKSQGNEKLFF. The CDR3, as DNA: TGTGCCAGCAGCTTATTTAAGTCGCAGGGGAATGAAAAACTGTTTTTT. Based on the CDR3 plus reference TRBV5-4 and TRBJ1-4, the full variable domain is ETGVTQSPTHLIKTRGQQVTLRCSSQSGHNTVSWYQQALGQGPQFIFQYYREEENGRGNFPPRFSGLQFPNYSSELNVNALELDDSALYLCASSLFKSQGNEKLFFGSGTQLSVL.

The CDR3 region has the DNA TGTGCCAGCAGCTTTGGACAGTTCTACGAGCAGTACTTC. It translates to CASSFGQFYEQYF. This chain connects TRBV11-2 to TRBJ2-7, with TRBD1 as a possible D gene (6 bases). Trimming stripped 3 bases from V and 3 bases from J, with 9 bases between. CDR3 length equals 13 residues. Germline V lookup: CDR1 SGHAT, CDR2 FQNNGV.

The CDR3 region has the DNA TGCGCCAGCAGCTTTCTCGACGAGCAGTACTTC. The encoded protein is CASSFLDEQYF. The V call is TRBV5-1, the J call TRBJ2-7; no firm D call. The germline V gene has CDR1 SGHRS and CDR2 YFSETQ. The CDR3 has 11 residues. Trimming stripped 2 bases from V and 5 bases from J, with 5 bases between.

The rearrangement joins TRBV5-1 to TRBJ1-5; D may be TRBD1 (6 bases). With 0 bases removed from V and 5 bases from J, the gap between germline ends came to 6 bases. The V gene's germline CDR1 is SGHRS and CDR2 YFSETQ. The CDR3 has 13 amino acids. The CDR3 sequence is CASSLAGDQPQHF. The CDR3, as DNA: TGCGCCAGCAGCTTGGCAGGGGATCAGCCCCAGCATTTT.

This clone was seen once. The chain uses TRBV14 and TRBJ2-7, with D possibly being TRBD2 (5 bases). The germline gives CDR1 SGHDN, CDR2 FVKESK. This CDR3 region has 16 residues. Between the trimmed V and J ends, which lost 0 bases and 2 bases, there was a span of 14 bases. The CDR3 coding sequence is TGTGCCAGCAGCCAAGAGGGTCGCGGGCGACCCTACGAGCAGTACTTC. Its translation is CASSQEGRGRPYEQYF.

The gene calls are TRBV28 and TRBJ2-7, with D possibly being TRBD2 (6 bases). CDR3 length equals 14 residues. Deletions cut 4 bases from V and 4 bases from J, with 14 bases between. Germline CDR1 and CDR2: MDHEN and SYDVKM. The CDR3 loop is CASSWRGSGYEQYF. CDR3 nucleotide sequence: TGTGCCAGCAGTTGGAGGGGTTCGGGATACGAGCAGTACTTC.